One sample yielded the 13 T cell receptor beta chains listed below, sequenced in a study of CD8+ T cells in alopecia areata. Extraction and reverse transcription of RNA yielded cDNA as the sequencing template. Assay: immunoSEQ multiplex PCR; the TCRdb copy retains only in-frame clones and omits some. The data show 100,000 to 150,000 clones, around 49% seen once. Sequences were derived from CD8+ T cells sorted from blood, sampled at week 0. All receptors come from a human donor with alopecia areata.

The rearrangement joins TRBV2 to TRBJ1-1; D is uncertain. V lost 2 bases to trimming and J lost 1 base, with 5 bases between them. The CDR3 totals 13 residues. The germline gives CDR1 SNHLY, CDR2 FYNNEI. In DNA form, the CDR3 reads TGTGCCAGCAGTGAAAGGCAGAACACTGAAGCTTTCTTT. Translation gives CASSERQNTEAFF.

The rearrangement uses TRBV29-1 and TRBJ2-3; D unresolved. CDR3 length: 14 amino acids. The germline CDR1 and CDR2 sequences are SQVTM and ANQGSEA. Trimming pared 3 bases from V and 1 base from J, leaving 11 bases between. The DNA of the CDR3 is TGCAGCGTTGAGTGGCAGGAACGCACAGATACGCAGTATTTT. Protein: CSVEWQERTDTQYF.

This clone came up once. J is TRBJ2-2 and V is TRBV4-2; D is undetermined. This CDR3 spans 15 amino acids. Germline V gene data show CDR1 as LGHNA and CDR2 as YNFKEQ. The ends were cut back, 0 bases at V and 1 base at J, with 6 bases in the middle. CDR3 sequence: CASSQDLRNTGELFF. The CDR3 DNA reads TGTGCCAGCAGCCAAGATTTAAGGAACACCGGGGAGCTGTTTTTT.

The chain employs TRBV14 and TRBJ2-3; D call uncertain. The CDR3 covers 13 residues. V gave up 6 bases and J gave up 6 bases, with 13 bases separating them. Germline loops: CDR1 SGHDN, CDR2 FVKESK. The CDR3 sequence is CASSPYSVDTQYF. DNA of the CDR3: TGTGCCAGCAGTCCTTATTCCGTGGATACGCAGTATTTT.

This chain joins TRBV5-6 and TRBJ2-2; D perhaps matches TRBD2 (6 bases). This CDR3 region has 13 residues. Germline V CDR1 and CDR2: SGHDT, YYEEEE. The germline V and J ends were trimmed by 4 bases and 6 bases, with 10 bases remaining between them. CDR3 loop: CASSPGDSGELFF. CDR3 in DNA: TGTGCCAGCAGCCCCGGGGACTCCGGGGAGCTGTTTTTT.

V gene TRBV18 combines with J gene TRBJ2-1; possibly TRBD1 for D (6 bases). Germline CDR1 and CDR2: KGHSH and LQKENI. Trimming took off 3 bases at V and 7 bases at J, with 10 bases between the two ends. The CDR3 runs to 13 residues. The CDR3 nucleotides are TGTGCCAGCTCACCTGCAGGGGAGAATGAGCAGTTCTTC. As protein: CASSPAGENEQFF.

This clone has just a few counts. Sequence at one end of the junction differs from germline and may be a read error. V is TRBV7-9 and J is TRBJ1-6, with D maybe TRBD1 (5 bases). Looked up from germline, CDR1 is SEHNR and CDR2 is FQNEAQ (reference sequence). This CDR3 contains 16 residues. DNA of the CDR3: TGTGCCAGCAGCATGCTCCGGGACCCCTATAGTTCACCCCTCCACTTT. It translates to CASSMLRDPYSSPLHF.

This clone was seen a single time. The chain has TRBV27 and TRBJ2-7; 8 bases fit TRBD1. The CDR3 length is 14 residues. Losses at the gene ends were 5 bases for V and 6 bases for J; bases not matched to a gene: 9. Germline assignment: CDR1 MNHEY and CDR2 SMNVEV (reference sequence). In DNA, the CDR3 is TGTGCCAGCAGTCTGGACAGGGATCGGGGCGAGCAGTACTTC. Translating gives CASSLDRDRGEQYF.

This clone was counted a few times. This CDR3 is CASSHTDYFSYEQYF. In DNA form, the CDR3 reads TGTGCCAGCAGCCATACCGACTACTTCAGCTACGAGCAGTACTTC. The rearrangement joins TRBV9 to TRBJ2-7, with TRBD2 as a possible D gene (5 bases). CDR1 is SGDLS and CDR2 is YYNGEE in the germline V gene. V lost 4 bases to trimming and J lost 3 bases, with 17 bases between them. The CDR3 sequence is 15 residues long.

This clone showed up just a few times. The J gene is TRBJ1-4, the V gene TRBV9; 9 bases map to TRBD1. V shed 3 bases, J shed 7 bases, and the junction held 4 bases outside the gene matches. This CDR3 comprises 14 residues. Per the germline V gene, CDR1 is SGDLS and CDR2 is YYNGEE. The CDR3 reads CASSAQGAPEKLFF. The CDR3 nucleotides are TGTGCCAGCAGCGCACAGGGGGCGCCTGAAAAACTGTTTTTT.

The chain joins TRBV27 to TRBJ2-2; no clear D gene. CDR1 and CDR2 (germline): MNHEY, SMNVEV (reference sequence). V lost 4 bases, J lost 0 bases, and 9 bases lay in between. The CDR3 totals 15 residues. CDR3 region: CASSWQVANTGELFF. CDR3 nucleotide sequence: TGTGCCAGCAGTTGGCAGGTTGCGAACACCGGGGAGCTGTTTTTT.

Only a few counts were recorded for this clone. The chain uses TRBV18 and TRBJ1-1, with D hard to call. Germline V gives CDR1 KGHSH, CDR2 LQKENI. V was pared by 1 base and J by 5 bases, with 8 bases between. The CDR3 totals 13 residues. CDR3 residues: CASSPLRTTEAFF. CDR3 nucleotides: TGTGCCAGCTCACCACTCCGGACTACTGAAGCTTTCTTT.

The chain has TRBV9 and TRBJ2-7, with 9 bases matching TRBD1. The CDR3 totals 15 residues. Germline CDR1 and CDR2: SGDLS and YYNGEE. V gave up 0 bases and J gave up 2 bases; unmatched junction bases: 3. The CDR3 here is CASSVGGQGTYEQYF. The CDR3 DNA reads TGTGCCAGCAGCGTAGGGGGACAGGGTACCTACGAGCAGTACTTC. The full variable domain, in which reference TRBV9 and TRBJ2-7 provide the parts outside the CDR3, is DSGVTQTPKHLITATGQRVTLRCSPRSGDLSVYWYQQSLDQGLQFLIQYYNGEERAKGNILERFSAQQFPDLHSELNLSSLELGDSALYFCASSVGGQGTYEQYFGPGTRLTVT.